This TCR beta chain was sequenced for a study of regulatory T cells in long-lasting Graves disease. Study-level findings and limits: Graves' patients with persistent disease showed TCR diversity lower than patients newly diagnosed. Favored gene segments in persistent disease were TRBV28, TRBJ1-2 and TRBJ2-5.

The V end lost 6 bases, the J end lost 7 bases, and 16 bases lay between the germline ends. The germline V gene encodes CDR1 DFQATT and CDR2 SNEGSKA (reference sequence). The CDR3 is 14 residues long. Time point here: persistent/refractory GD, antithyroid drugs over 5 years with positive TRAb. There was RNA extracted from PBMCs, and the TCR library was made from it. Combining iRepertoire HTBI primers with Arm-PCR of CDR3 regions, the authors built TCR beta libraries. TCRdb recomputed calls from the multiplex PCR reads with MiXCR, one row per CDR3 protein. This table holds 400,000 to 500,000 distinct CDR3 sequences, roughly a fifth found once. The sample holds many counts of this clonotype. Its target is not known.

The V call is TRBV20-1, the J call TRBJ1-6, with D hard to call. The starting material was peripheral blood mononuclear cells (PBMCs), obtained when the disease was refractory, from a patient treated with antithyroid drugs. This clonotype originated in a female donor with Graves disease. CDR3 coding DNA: TGCAGTGCCCAGGAAGGAACCGTGAATTCACCCCTCCACTTT. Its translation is CSAQEGTVNSPLHF.